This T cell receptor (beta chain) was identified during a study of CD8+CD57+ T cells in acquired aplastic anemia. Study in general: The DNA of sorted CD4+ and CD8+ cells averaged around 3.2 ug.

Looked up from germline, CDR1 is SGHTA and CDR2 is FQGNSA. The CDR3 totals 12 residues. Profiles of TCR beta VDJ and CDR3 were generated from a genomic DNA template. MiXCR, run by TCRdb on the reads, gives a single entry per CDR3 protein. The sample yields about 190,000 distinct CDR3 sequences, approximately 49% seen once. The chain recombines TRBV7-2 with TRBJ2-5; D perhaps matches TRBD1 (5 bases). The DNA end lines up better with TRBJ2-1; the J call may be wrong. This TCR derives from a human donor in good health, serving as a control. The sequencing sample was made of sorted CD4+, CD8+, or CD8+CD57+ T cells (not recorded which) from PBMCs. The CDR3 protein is CASSTYLDKQFF. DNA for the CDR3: TGTGCCAGCAGCACGTATCTGGACAAGCAGTTCTTC.